The 30 T cell receptor beta chains below were found in one sample sequenced in a study of T cell repertoires in cytomegalovirus infection. TCRdb analysed the reads with MiXCR anew, one entry per CDR3 protein. The data hold under 450,000 distinct CDR3 sequences, with 34% observed a single time. Their target antigens are unknown. The sample in question was cultured PBMCs, obtained from culture after CMV antigen stimulation. The receptors shown here come from a human donor in good health (CMV status not recorded). Some clones in this sample may be carry-over from other donors' samples.

This clonotype was observed many times. The chain combines TRBV19 with TRBJ1-1; D remains unclear. Germline values: CDR1 LNHDA, CDR2 SQIVND (reference sequence). CDR3 length equals 12 residues. The V end was cut by 9 bases, the J end by 1 base, with 9 bases between. This CDR3 reads CASSLGNTEAFF. CDR3 coding DNA: TGTGCCAGCAGCTTAGGGAACACTGAAGCTTTCTTT.

The gene calls are TRBV7-9 and TRBJ2-5; D uncertain. Germline V gene sequence: CDR1 SEHNR, CDR2 FQNEAQ (reference sequence). V lost 1 base, J lost 1 base, and 10 bases lay in between. The CDR3 runs to 15 residues. The CDR3 is CASSLGTIGQETQYF. CDR3 nucleotide sequence: TGTGCCAGCAGCTTAGGAACTATAGGCCAAGAGACCCAGTACTTC.

This clonotype was detected a few times. The V gene is TRBV7-9, the J gene TRBJ2-5; 8 positions match TRBD2. Germline V gene lookup returns CDR1 SEHNR and CDR2 FQNEAQ (reference sequence). This CDR3 is 16 amino acids long. The ends lost 5 bases at V and 5 bases at J; junction bases unmatched: 13. CDR3 protein: CASSPLAGGGFETQYF. For the CDR3, the DNA is TGTGCCAGCAGCCCTCTAGCGGGCGGGGGATTCGAGACCCAGTACTTC.

The chain joins TRBV19 to TRBJ1-1, with D possibly matching TRBD1 (5 bases). The ends were cut back, 2 bases at V and 1 base at J, with 11 bases in the middle. CDR3 length: 15 amino acids. Germline values: CDR1 LNHDA, CDR2 SQIVND (reference sequence). CDR3 region: CASSILEGENTEAFF. The CDR3 DNA sequence: TGTGCCAGTAGTATACTTGAAGGGGAGAACACTGAAGCTTTCTTT.

There are a few counts of this clonotype. The rearrangement uses TRBV12-3 or TRBV12-4 and TRBJ1-5; D perhaps matches TRBD1 (5 bases). The CDR3 is 14 amino acids. Trimming pared 4 bases from V and 6 bases from J, leaving 13 bases between. The CDR3 protein is CASSSDTSGQPQHF. As DNA, the CDR3 is TGTGCCAGCAGTTCGGACACCTCGGGTCAGCCCCAGCATTTT.

This rearrangement joins TRBV28 to TRBJ1-5, with D perhaps matching TRBD1 (5 bases). CDR1 and CDR2 from the germline V gene are MDHEN and SYDVKM. The CDR3 loop spans 13 amino acids. Trimming removed 8 bases from V and 1 base from J, with 9 bases in between. Here the CDR3 reads CASGGGSNQPQHF. CDR3 coding DNA: TGTGCCAGCGGGGGGGGGAGCAATCAGCCCCAGCATTTT.

J is TRBJ2-1 and V is TRBV6-2 or TRBV6-3, with TRBD2 matching 7 bases. The V gene's germline CDR1 is MNHEY and CDR2 SVGEGT. This CDR3 spans 16 amino acids. Trimming took 2 bases from V and 8 from J; bases not matched to a gene: 12. The CDR3 sequence: CASSYLPKREKYEQFF. The CDR3 DNA is TGTGCCAGCAGTTACCTCCCGAAGCGGGAAAAATATGAGCAGTTCTTC.

The rearrangement joins TRBV25-1 to TRBJ2-1; no clear D. Germline-derived CDR1 and CDR2 are MGHDK and SYGVNS. CDR3 length: 13 amino acids. V gave up 3 bases and J gave up 0 bases, with 3 bases separating them. The CDR3 DNA reads as TGTGCCAGCAGTGAGCTCTCCTACAATGAGCAGTTCTTC. This sequence encodes CASSELSYNEQFF.

This clonotype has just a few counts. This chain connects TRBV19 to TRBJ2-1; 9 nucleotides align to TRBD1. The J segment lost 8 bases and the V segment lost 6 bases, leaving 11 bases of the junction unmatched. Germline CDR1 and CDR2: LNHDA and SQIVND (reference sequence). This CDR3 has 15 amino acids. CDR3 residues: CASRQGGTGLDEQFF. In nucleotides, the CDR3 is TGTGCCAGTAGGCAAGGGGGGACAGGGCTCGATGAGCAGTTCTTC. Looking up the rest from reference TRBV19 and TRBJ2-1 gives the full variable domain: DGGITQSPKYLFRKEGQNVTLSCEQNLNHDAMYWYRQDPGQGLRLIYYSQIVNDFQKGDIAEGYSVSREKKESFPLTVTSAQKNPTAFYLCASRQGGTGLDEQFFGPGTRLTVL.

The gene calls are TRBV27 and TRBJ2-7; 10 bases are shared with TRBD2. Germline V gene data show CDR1 as MNHEY and CDR2 as SMNVEV (reference sequence). The V and J ends lost 6 bases and 6 bases, in that order; junction bases with no gene match: 8. This CDR3 spans 14 amino acids. CDR3 loop: CASRRAGGPPEQYF. The CDR3 DNA reads TGTGCCAGCAGGCGAGCGGGAGGGCCTCCCGAGCAGTACTTC.

The chain recombines TRBV12-5 with TRBJ2-7; 7 positions agree with TRBD2. CDR1 is LGHNT and CDR2 is FRNRAP in the germline V gene. This CDR3 spans 13 amino acids. J gave up 0 bases and V 4 bases, and 0 bases lay outside the gene matches. In DNA, the CDR3 is TGTGCTAGTGGTTCTAGCGGCTCCTACGAGCAGTACGTC. Translated, it gives CASGSSGSYEQYV.

The chain links TRBV27 to TRBJ1-2; the D gene is possibly TRBD1 (5 bases). Germline V gene lookup returns CDR1 MNHEY and CDR2 SMNVEV (reference sequence). With 5 bases removed from V and 3 bases from J, the gap between germline ends came to 13 bases. CDR3 length equals 14 residues. In DNA form, the CDR3 reads TGTGCCAGCAGTCCCGGGACTGGATACTATGGCTACACCTTC. The encoded protein is CASSPGTGYYGYTF.

This clonotype appeared a few times. This chain uses TRBV12-5 with TRBJ2-3; 10 bases line up with TRBD2. The CDR3 totals 16 residues. The V gene's germline CDR1 is LGHNT and CDR2 FRNRAP. The junction had 8 bases not matched to a gene; V was cut back by 6 bases and J by 2 bases. CDR3 coding DNA: TGTGCTAGTGGCTCCGGGACTAGCGAGTACACAGATACGCAGTATTTT. Protein sequence: CASGSGTSEYTDTQYF.

The chain employs TRBV2 and TRBJ2-5; 11 nucleotides agree with TRBD2. CDR3 length: 14 amino acids. V lost 7 bases to trimming and J lost 6 bases; unmatched junction nucleotides: 7. Germline V lookup: CDR1 SNHLY, CDR2 FYNNEI. For the CDR3, the DNA is TGTGCCAGCAAACTAGCGGGAGCTACAAAGACCCAGTACTTC. Residues: CASKLAGATKTQYF. The entire variable domain, with the rest obtained from reference TRBV2 and TRBJ2-5, is as follows: EPEVTQTPSHQVTQMGQEVILRCVPISNHLYFYWYRQILGQKVEFLVSFYNNEISEKSEIFDDQFSVERPDGSNFTLKIRSTKLEDSAMYFCASKLAGATKTQYFGPGTRLLVL.

This clonotype was counted only a few times. The gene calls are TRBV20-1 and TRBJ1-1, with a weak D call TRBD1 (6 bases). The CDR3 length is 14 residues. Trimming removed 2 bases from V and 3 bases from J, with 13 bases in between. From germline, CDR1 is DFQATT and CDR2 SNEGSKA (reference sequence). The CDR3 region is CSARPGGADTEAFF. CDR3 nucleotides: TGCAGTGCTAGACCCGGGGGGGCGGACACTGAAGCTTTCTTT.

This sequence joins TRBV12-5 and TRBJ2-4; D unclear. Trimming removed 0 bases from V and 1 base from J, with 10 bases in between. The CDR3 has 16 amino acids. The germline CDR1 and CDR2 sequences are LGHNT and FRNRAP. Here the CDR3 DNA reads TGTGCTAGTGGTTTGGTACGTCTCAGGGCCAAAAACATTCAGTACTTC. Translating it yields CASGLVRLRAKNIQYF. Drawing the rest from reference TRBV12-5 and TRBJ2-4, the complete variable domain is DARVTQTPRHKVTEMGQEVTMRCQPILGHNTVFWYRQTMMQGLELLAYFRNRAPLDDSGMPKDRFSAEMPDATLATLKIQPSEPRDSAVYFCASGLVRLRAKNIQYFGAGTRLSVL.

This rearrangement joins TRBV5-6 to TRBJ2-1, with 7 bases identical to TRBD2. With 3 bases clipped from V and 4 bases from J, the junction kept 4 bases outside the gene matches. Germline CDR1 SGHDT, CDR2 YYEEEE. The CDR3 runs to 14 residues. For the CDR3, the DNA is TGTGCCAGCAGCTGGCGGCGGGAGTACAATGAGCAGTTCTTC. This codes for CASSWRREYNEQFF. Complete variable domain (other parts from reference TRBV5-6 and TRBJ2-1): DAGVTQSPTHLIKTRGQQVTLRCSPKSGHDTVSWYQQALGQGPQFIFQYYEEEERQRGNFPDRFSGHQFPNYSSELNVNALLLGDSALYLCASSWRREYNEQFFGPGTRLTVL.

The genes are TRBV28 and TRBJ2-1, with 8 nucleotides matching TRBD1. V gave up 4 bases and J gave up 10 bases; unmatched junction bases: 12. Germline values: CDR1 MDHEN, CDR2 SYDVKM. CDR3 length equals 15 residues. CDR3 loop: CASSYPGRGLEEQFF. CDR3 DNA: TGTGCCAGCAGTTATCCTGGCAGGGGGCTCGAGGAGCAGTTCTTC.

The chain has TRBV7-6 and TRBJ1-2; D is perhaps TRBD1 (6 bases). The CDR3 consists of 13 residues. V shed 0 bases and J shed 8 bases, with 10 bases lying between them. Germline loops: CDR1 SGHVS, CDR2 FNYEAQ. The DNA of the CDR3 is TGTGCCAGCAGCTTAGCGGGGACAAGAGGCTACACCTTC. Translating it yields CASSLAGTRGYTF.

In DNA, the CDR3 is TGCAGCGTTGAAGATAGCGGGAGAATATTGAATGAGCAGTTCTTC. Its translation is CSVEDSGRILNEQFF. The rearrangement links TRBV29-1 to TRBJ2-1; 9 nucleotides line up with TRBD2. CDR1 is SQVTM, CDR2 ANQGSEA, per germline. The CDR3 runs 15 residues. The V and J ends lost 0 bases and 7 bases, in that order; junction bases with no gene match: 7.

The chain combines TRBV11-3 with TRBJ1-2; perhaps TRBD1 as D (6 bases). V was pared by 0 bases and J by 7 bases, with 12 bases between. The CDR3 has 14 residues. Germline loops: CDR1 SGHNT, CDR2 YENEEA. The CDR3 DNA is TGTGCCAGCAGCTTAGACGTGACAGGCGGTGGCTACACCTTC. Translated, it gives CASSLDVTGGGYTF.

The chain carries TRBV7-2 and TRBJ1-2; weak D call: TRBD1 (5 bases). In germline, CDR1 is SGHTA, CDR2 FQGNSA. This CDR3 region has 13 residues. Trimming took 2 bases from V and 6 from J, leaving 10 bases between them. The CDR3 nucleotides read TGTGCCAGCAGCTTACTGGGGCCGGATGGCTACACCTTC. It is translated as CASSLLGPDGYTF.

Details on this clonotype: A much more abundant neighbour one base away suggests this may be a read error. This chain joins TRBV7-2 and TRBJ2-1; D is unclear. Germline values: CDR1 SGHTA, CDR2 FQGNSA. This CDR3 has 15 amino acids. The CDR3 reads CASSLGFGVNNEQSF. The CDR3 coding sequence is TGTGCCAGCAGCTTAGGTTTCGGAGTGAACAATGAGCAGTCCTTC.

The chain carries TRBV11-1 and TRBJ2-7; 8 bases line up with TRBD1. This CDR3 has 16 amino acids. Germline CDR1 and CDR2: SGHAT and FQDESV (reference sequence). With V trimmed by 4 bases and J by 3 bases, 11 bases remained unmatched. CDR3 amino acids: CASSSHGQGGSYEQYF. The DNA for the CDR3 is TGTGCCAGCAGCTCGCATGGACAGGGAGGTAGCTACGAGCAGTACTTC.

The genes are TRBV20-1 and TRBJ2-7, with 9 positions matching TRBD2. The CDR3 length is 13 residues. CDR1 is DFQATT and CDR2 is SNEGSKA in the germline V gene (reference sequence). The junction had 4 bases not matched to a gene; V was cut back by 3 bases and J by 4 bases. The CDR3 sequence is CSASGSGSYEQYF. In DNA, the CDR3 is TGCAGTGCTAGCGGTAGCGGGAGTTACGAGCAGTACTTC.

V usage is TRBV7-9 and J usage is TRBJ1-1; the D is unclear. The CDR3 spans 14 residues. The V end lost 1 base, the J end lost 3 bases, and 9 bases lay between the germline ends. The V gene's germline CDR1 is SEHNR and CDR2 FQNEAQ (reference sequence). CDR3 sequence reads: CASSLGWEDTEAFF. Written as DNA, the CDR3 is TGTGCCAGCAGCTTAGGGTGGGAGGACACTGAAGCTTTCTTT.

The gene calls are TRBV25-1 and TRBJ1-2, with TRBD1 as a possible D gene (5 bases). The germline gives CDR1 MGHDK, CDR2 SYGVNS. V dropped 0 bases and J dropped 4 bases, with 12 bases sitting between them. The CDR3 is made up of 15 amino acids. The CDR3 DNA reads TGTGCCAGCAGTGAATATCCGCGCACAGGCTATGGCTACACCTTC. Its translation: CASSEYPRTGYGYTF.

J is TRBJ1-1 and V is TRBV12-3 or TRBV12-4, with 10 bases aligning to TRBD1. This CDR3 is 17 amino acids long. V was pared by 5 bases and J by 3 bases, with 12 bases of the junction left unmatched. The DNA of the CDR3 is TGTGCCAGCAGTCTGTGGACAGGGGGAGTTTCGTACACTGAAGCTTTCTTT. This encodes CASSLWTGGVSYTEAFF.

This clonotype was observed a few times. V usage is TRBV6-2 or TRBV6-3 and J usage is TRBJ2-7; TRBD1 agrees at 7 bases. V was pared by 5 bases and J by 3 bases, with 7 bases of the junction left unmatched. Per germline, CDR1 MNHEY and CDR2 SVGEGT. CDR3 length equals 14 residues. The CDR3 sequence is CASSTPGQSYEQYV. The DNA of the CDR3 is TGTGCCAGCAGTACCCCGGGACAGAGCTACGAGCAGTACGTC.

The V call is TRBV28, the J call TRBJ2-1; 8 bases agree with TRBD1. The CDR3 runs 15 residues. With 2 bases clipped from V and 7 bases from J, the junction kept 7 bases outside the gene matches. CDR1 and CDR2 (germline): MDHEN, SYDVKM. In DNA form, the CDR3 reads TGTGCCAGCAGTTTAACGGACAGGGCTCATAATGAGCAGTTCTTC. It codes for CASSLTDRAHNEQFF.